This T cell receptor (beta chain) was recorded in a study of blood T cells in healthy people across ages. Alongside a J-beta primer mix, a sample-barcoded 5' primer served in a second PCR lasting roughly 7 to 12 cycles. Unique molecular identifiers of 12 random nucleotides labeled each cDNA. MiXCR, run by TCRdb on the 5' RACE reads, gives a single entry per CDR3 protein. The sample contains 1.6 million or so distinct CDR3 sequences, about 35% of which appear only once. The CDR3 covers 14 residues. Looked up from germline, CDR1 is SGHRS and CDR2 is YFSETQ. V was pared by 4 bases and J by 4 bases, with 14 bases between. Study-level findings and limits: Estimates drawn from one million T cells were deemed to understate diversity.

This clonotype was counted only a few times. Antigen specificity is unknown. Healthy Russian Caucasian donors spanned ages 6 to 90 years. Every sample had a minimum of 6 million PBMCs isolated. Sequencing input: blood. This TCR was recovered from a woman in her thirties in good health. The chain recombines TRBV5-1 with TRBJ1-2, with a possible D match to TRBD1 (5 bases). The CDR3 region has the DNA TGCGCCAGCAGCCCGAGGGGAGGCTTCTATGGCTACACCTTC. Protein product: CASSPRGGFYGYTF. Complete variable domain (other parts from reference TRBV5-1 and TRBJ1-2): KAGVTQTPRYLIKTRGQQVTLSCSPISGHRSVSWYQQTPGQGLQFLFEYFSETQRNKGNFPGRFSGRQFSNSRSEMNVSTLELGDSALYLCASSPRGGFYGYTFGSGTRLTVV.